Listed here are 32 T cell receptor beta chains from one sample, sequenced in a study of cytomegalovirus exposure and HLA in healthy donors. PCR was performed using 60 Vbeta and 13 Jbeta primers. The data were produced by immunoSEQ multiplex PCR, yet TCRdb's version contains in-frame clones alone and is incomplete. This sample has 55,000 to 65,000 clones, with roughly 83% found just once. Sample: PBMCs. These receptors all come from a human donor in good health.

The V gene is TRBV7-2, the J gene TRBJ1-2, with TRBD1 matching 11 bases. The length of the CDR3 is 14 residues. Germline V gene sequence: CDR1 SGHTA, CDR2 FQGNSA. Trimming removed 5 bases from V and 7 bases from J; junction bases left unmatched: 6. Here the CDR3 DNA reads TGTGCCAGCAGCGGCCGGACAGGGGGCTTTGGCTACACCTTC. Translated: CASSGRTGGFGYTF.

This chain uses TRBV6-1 with TRBJ1-1; the match to TRBD1 covers 9 bases. The germline V gene encodes CDR1 MNHNS and CDR2 SASEGT. This CDR3 region has 17 residues. The V and J ends lost 0 bases and 5 bases, in that order; junction bases with no gene match: 10. CDR3 residues: CASSEAAPGQGSTEAFF. In DNA form, the CDR3 reads TGTGCCAGCAGTGAAGCCGCCCCGGGACAGGGAAGTACTGAAGCTTTCTTT.

The rearrangement links TRBV4-2 to TRBJ2-6; 12 nucleotides agree with TRBD2. This CDR3 comprises 20 residues. The V and J ends lost 1 base and 0 bases, in that order; junction bases with no gene match: 7. Germline assignment: CDR1 LGHNA and CDR2 YNFKEQ. The CDR3 reads CASSQAPRTSGNSGANVLTF. CDR3 coding DNA: TGTGCCAGCAGCCAAGCCCCCAGGACTAGCGGGAACTCTGGGGCCAACGTCCTGACTTTC.

The chain is built from TRBV5-1 and TRBJ2-1; 14 nucleotides agree with TRBD2. Germline CDR1 reads SGHRS; CDR2 reads YFSETQ. The CDR3 extends over 17 amino acids. Germline trimming cut 3 bases from V and 2 bases from J; bases unmatched to any gene: 4. The CDR3 region has the DNA TGCGCCAGCAGCTGGGGGACTAGCGGGAGCACCTACAATGAGCAGTTCTTC. The encoded protein is CASSWGTSGSTYNEQFF.

The chain employs TRBV10-3 and TRBJ2-7; possibly TRBD2 for D (7 bases). The CDR3 length is 18 residues. Germline CDR1 ENHRY, CDR2 SYGVKD. Between the trimmed V and J ends, which lost 7 bases and 0 bases, there was a span of 25 bases. The CDR3 sequence is CAIKTSLVRGGSSYEQYF. DNA for the CDR3: TGTGCCATCAAAACATCGCTGGTGAGGGGGGGGAGCTCCTACGAGCAGTACTTC.

The chain carries TRBV5-1 and TRBJ2-7; TRBD2 matches at 13 bases. Germline V CDR1 and CDR2: SGHRS, YFSETQ. CDR3 size: 19 residues. V shed 4 bases, J shed 3 bases, and the junction held 16 bases outside the gene matches. This CDR3 is CASSPRTHGLAGEGYEQYF. The CDR3 DNA follows: TGCGCCAGCAGCCCCCGCACCCACGGACTAGCGGGGGAGGGCTACGAGCAGTACTTC.

This clone was observed a handful of times. CDR3 amino acids: CASSYGGSDYEQYF. The CDR3 nucleotides read TGTGCCAGCAGTTATGGCGGGAGTGACTACGAGCAGTACTTC. The gene calls are TRBV6-5 and TRBJ2-7, with 7 bases aligning to TRBD2. Germline V gene sequence: CDR1 MNHEY, CDR2 SVGAGI. Losses at the gene ends were 3 bases for V and 3 bases for J; bases not matched to a gene: 5. The CDR3 is 14 residues long.

This chain connects TRBV4-2 to TRBJ2-1; 10 bases are shared with TRBD2. CDR1 and CDR2 from the germline V gene are LGHNA and YNFKEQ. V was pared by 4 bases and J by 0 bases, with 9 bases of the junction left unmatched. There are 18 residues in the CDR3. The CDR3 DNA reads TGTGCCAGCAGCCTGTTATCGAGACTAGCGGGCTCCTACAATGAGCAGTTCTTC. Its translation is CASSLLSRLAGSYNEQFF.

J is TRBJ2-1 and V is TRBV4-3, with D uncertain. CDR3 length: 16 amino acids. Looked up from germline, CDR1 is LGHNA and CDR2 is YSLEER. Trimming shortened V by 0 bases and J by 8 bases, and 17 bases separated the two germline ends. CDR3 sequence (DNA): TGCGCCAGCAGCCAAGATGCGGATTTTGGTTTGGATGAGCAGTTCTTC. Its protein product is CASSQDADFGLDEQFF.

The gene calls are TRBV14 and TRBJ2-2; D is ambiguous. This CDR3 comprises 15 residues. Per germline, CDR1 SGHDN and CDR2 FVKESK. The V end was cut by 1 base, the J end by 7 bases, with 13 bases between. The CDR3 reads CASSQGLRVLGELFF. The DNA for the CDR3 is TGTGCCAGCAGCCAAGGCCTTAGAGTCCTCGGGGAGCTGTTTTTT.

The J gene is TRBJ2-2, the V gene TRBV7-2; 9 bases are a match to TRBD2. V lost 5 bases and J lost 5; bases outside the gene matches: 12. CDR3 size: 17 residues. Germline V gene sequence: CDR1 SGHTA, CDR2 FQGNSA. CDR3 region: CASSRGVAGAGTGELFF. The CDR3 DNA reads TGTGCCAGCAGCCGGGGGGTAGCGGGAGCTGGTACCGGGGAGCTGTTTTTT. Drawing the rest from reference TRBV7-2 and TRBJ2-2, the complete variable domain is GAGVSQSPSNKVTEKGKDVELRCDPISGHTALYWYRQSLGQGLEFLIYFQGNSAPDKSGLPSDRFSAERTGGSVSTLTIQRTQQEDSAVYLCASSRGVAGAGTGELFFGEGSRLTVL.

The rearrangement links TRBV11-2 to TRBJ2-2; 9 bases align to TRBD2. V was pared by 6 bases and J by 5 bases, with 7 bases of the junction left unmatched. Germline lookup yields CDR1 SGHAT and CDR2 FQNNGV. CDR3 length: 15 amino acids. The CDR3 region is CASSLGLAWTGELFF. The CDR3 nucleotides read TGTGCCAGCAGTCTAGGACTAGCGTGGACCGGGGAGCTGTTTTTT. The variable domain in full, completed from reference TRBV11-2 and TRBJ2-2, reads EAGVAQSPRYKIIEKRQSVAFWCNPISGHATLYWYQQILGQGPKLLIQFQNNGVVDDSQLPKDRFSAERLKGVDSTLKIQPAKLEDSAVYLCASSLGLAWTGELFFGEGSRLTVL.

The rearrangement joins TRBV11-2 to TRBJ1-3; D unclear. Trimming shortened V by 1 base and J by 4 bases, and 14 bases separated the two germline ends. This CDR3 is 16 amino acids long. Germline-derived CDR1 and CDR2 are SGHAT and FQNNGV. The chain's CDR3 is CASSLVAGFSGNTIYF. The CDR3 bases are TGTGCCAGCAGCTTAGTTGCGGGGTTTTCAGGAAACACCATATATTTT.

The chain recombines TRBV11-3 with TRBJ2-1, with 9 bases that match TRBD2. Germline CDR1 is SGHNT and CDR2 is YENEEA. This CDR3 contains 17 residues. V lost 1 base to trimming and J lost 8 bases; unmatched junction nucleotides: 12. The DNA for the CDR3 is TGTGCCAGCAGCTTAGCGATGGGGCGGGGGGGCTCTGATGAGCAGTTCTTC. As protein: CASSLAMGRGGSDEQFF. Full variable domain (missing parts from reference TRBV11-3 and TRBJ2-1): EAGVVQSPRYKIIEKKQPVAFWCNPISGHNTLYWYLQNLGQGPELLIRYENEEAVDDSQLPKDRFSAERLKGVDSTLKIQPAELGDSAVYLCASSLAMGRGGSDEQFFGPGTRLTVL.

This clone was seen a single time. The genes are TRBV5-1 and TRBJ1-6, with D perhaps matching TRBD1 (5 bases). Germline CDR1 is SGHRS and CDR2 is YFSETQ. The V gene lost 1 base and the J gene lost 8 bases, with 10 bases spanning the gap. CDR3 length equals 14 residues. CDR3 region: CASSLWTGDSPLHF. CDR3 bases: TGCGCCAGCAGCTTGTGGACGGGGGATTCACCCCTCCACTTT.

This clone has more than one count but fewer than ten. V and J are TRBV4-1 and TRBJ2-7; D is unclear. V gave up 0 bases and J gave up 5 bases, with 11 bases separating them. This CDR3 is 14 amino acids long. Germline lookup yields CDR1 MGHRA and CDR2 YSYEKL. The CDR3 nucleotides are TGCGCCAGCAGCCAAGATTACTGGGCCCACGAGCAGTACTTC. Translated, it gives CASSQDYWAHEQYF.

This chain connects TRBV7-6 to TRBJ1-1; 7 nucleotides line up with TRBD1. Unmatched junction bases numbered 8, after V lost 1 base and J lost 0 bases. The germline CDR1 and CDR2 sequences are SGHVS and FNYEAQ. The CDR3 extends over 17 amino acids. CDR3 sequence (DNA): TGTGCCAGCAGCTTAGAGCCCGGGACAGACTTGAACACTGAAGCTTTCTTT. It is translated as CASSLEPGTDLNTEAFF.

This clone showed up just once. The chain joins TRBV7-3 to TRBJ2-1; the match to TRBD2 covers 12 bases. The germline V gene encodes CDR1 SGHTA and CDR2 FQGTGA. This CDR3 has 16 amino acids. V trimming: 4 bases; J trimming: 6 bases; junction bases outside the gene matches: 7. The CDR3 protein is CASSSPPSGGANEQFF. In DNA, the CDR3 is TGTGCCAGCAGCTCGCCCCCTAGCGGGGGGGCCAATGAGCAGTTCTTC.

V usage is TRBV4-2 and J usage is TRBJ2-2; D is unclear. The CDR3 spans 14 residues. Trimming shortened V by 0 bases and J by 6 bases, and 8 bases separated the two germline ends. Germline V lookup: CDR1 LGHNA, CDR2 YNFKEQ. CDR3 bases: TGTGCCAGCAGCCAAGATTCGGGTGCCGGGGAGCTGTTTTTT. Translation: CASSQDSGAGELFF.

This clone showed up just once. The gene calls are TRBV5-1 and TRBJ1-1, with TRBD1 identical over 10 bases. Looked up from germline, CDR1 is SGHRS and CDR2 is YFSETQ. The CDR3 is 14 residues long. Unmatched junction bases numbered 5, after V lost 5 bases and J lost 4 bases. CDR3 in amino acids: CASSAGTGATEAFF. CDR3 nucleotides: TGCGCCAGCAGTGCCGGGACAGGGGCCACTGAAGCTTTCTTT.

The chain is built from TRBV27 and TRBJ1-3, with D possibly matching TRBD1 (6 bases). The CDR3 covers 15 residues. Deletions cut 0 bases from V and 4 bases from J, with 10 bases between. CDR1 is MNHEY, CDR2 SMNVEV, per germline (reference sequence). For the CDR3, the DNA is TGTGCCAGCAGTTTATCACAGGGTTTAGGAAACACCATATATTTT. It specifies CASSLSQGLGNTIYF.

The rearrangement uses TRBV28 and TRBJ2-7; D gene uncertain. The CDR3 has 13 residues. Germline assignment: CDR1 MDHEN and CDR2 SYDVKM. With 2 bases removed from V and 0 bases from J, the gap between germline ends came to 5 bases. The CDR3 protein is CASSLPLSYEQYF. The CDR3 nucleotides read TGTGCCAGCAGTTTACCCCTCTCCTACGAGCAGTACTTC. The full variable domain, its missing parts supplied by reference TRBV28 and TRBJ2-7, is DVKVTQSSRYLVKRTGEKVFLECVQDMDHENMFWYRQDPGLGLRLIYFSYDVKMKEKGDIPEGYSVSREKKERFSLILESASTNQTSMYLCASSLPLSYEQYFGPGTRLTVT.

The chain is built from TRBV27 and TRBJ2-1, with 7 bases matching TRBD2. The germline CDR1 and CDR2 sequences are MNHEY and SMNVEV (reference sequence). The CDR3 has 15 residues. The ends lost 2 bases at V and 6 bases at J; junction bases unmatched: 7. This CDR3 reads CASSLAGALGNEQFF. The CDR3 DNA is TGTGCCAGCAGTTTAGCGGGAGCTCTTGGCAATGAGCAGTTCTTC.

This clone was recorded once. The genes are TRBV6-5 and TRBJ1-3; no clear D gene. This CDR3 has 12 amino acids. The V and J ends lost 6 bases and 3 bases respectively, with 6 bases between them. Per germline, CDR1 MNHEY and CDR2 SVGAGI. CDR3 bases: TGTGCCAGCAGGTCCAGTGGAAACACCATATATTTT. It encodes CASRSSGNTIYF.

This rearrangement joins TRBV7-2 to TRBJ2-1; a weak D match, TRBD2 (6 bases). CDR1 is SGHTA and CDR2 is FQGNSA in the germline V gene. V lost 5 bases, J lost 6 bases, and 23 bases lay in between. The CDR3 consists of 17 residues. CDR3 region: CASSLIPGGAASNEQFF. In DNA form, the CDR3 reads TGTGCCAGCAGCCTAATCCCGGGCGGGGCGGCCTCCAATGAGCAGTTCTTC.

The chain links TRBV19 to TRBJ1-4; D gene unclear. Trimming cost V 6 bases and J 10 bases, with 18 bases left between them. Germline V CDR1 and CDR2: LNHDA, SQIVND (reference sequence). This CDR3 has 14 amino acids. CDR3 residues: CASRSEGDVGKLFF. The CDR3 nucleotides are TGTGCCAGTAGATCAGAGGGAGACGTCGGAAAACTGTTTTTT.

This clone has only a few counts. The rearrangement joins TRBV19 to TRBJ1-6, with D possibly being TRBD1 (6 bases). V dropped 6 bases and J dropped 7 bases, with 19 bases sitting between them. Germline values: CDR1 LNHDA, CDR2 SQIVND (reference sequence). The CDR3 loop spans 16 amino acids. CDR3 residues: CASSMSGAATNSPLHF. The DNA of the CDR3 is TGTGCCAGTAGCATGTCAGGGGCAGCGACCAATTCACCCCTCCACTTT.

The CDR3 protein is CASSLSGIEQFF. The CDR3, as DNA: TGTGCCAGCAGTTTATCGGGCATAGAGCAGTTCTTC. This chain links TRBV27 with TRBJ2-1; D is ambiguous. CDR3 length: 12 amino acids. The germline V gene encodes CDR1 MNHEY and CDR2 SMNVEV (reference sequence). Trimming stripped 0 bases from V and 10 bases from J, with 7 bases between.

The chain recombines TRBV28 with TRBJ2-7, with TRBD2 as a possible D gene (7 bases). CDR1 is MDHEN, CDR2 SYDVKM, per germline. V lost 3 bases, J lost 2 bases, and 14 bases lay in between. This CDR3 comprises 15 residues. The CDR3 loop reads CASSLVGGGPYEQYF. Here the CDR3 DNA reads TGTGCCAGCAGTTTGGTAGGGGGGGGACCCTACGAGCAGTACTTC.

J is TRBJ2-1 and V is TRBV29-1, with 7 bases that match TRBD1. There are 13 residues in the CDR3. J was trimmed by 5 bases and V by 7 bases; bases with no gene match: 8. Germline V CDR1 and CDR2: SQVTM, ANQGSEA. CDR3 protein: CSGTGTDNNEQFF. The CDR3 DNA is TGCAGCGGGACCGGGACAGACAACAATGAGCAGTTCTTC.

The chain joins TRBV7-2 to TRBJ1-1; 7 bases are shared with TRBD1. The CDR3 has 13 residues. Germline V gene sequence: CDR1 SGHTA, CDR2 FQGNSA. The V gene end was trimmed by 1 base and the J gene end by 5 bases; junction bases not matched to a gene: 1. Here the CDR3 DNA reads TGTGCCAGCAGCTTAGTCAGGGGGACTGAAGCTTTCTTT. It encodes CASSLVRGTEAFF.

The sample holds one count of this clone. J is TRBJ2-3 and V is TRBV5-6; TRBD2 might be the D (5 bases). The germline gives CDR1 SGHDT, CDR2 YYEEEE. Trimming pared 4 bases from V and 9 bases from J, leaving 12 bases between. CDR3 length: 12 amino acids. CDR3 loop: CASSGPWETQYF. As DNA, the CDR3 is TGTGCCAGCAGCGGCCCCTGGGAGACGCAGTATTTT.